This TCR beta chain was sequenced in a study of cytomegalovirus exposure and HLA in healthy donors. Sequenced by immunoSEQ multiplex PCR; TCRdb stores in-frame clones only, minus some. The sample includes about 40,000 clones, more than 85% of them seen just once. For this clone: Its antigen is as yet unknown.

General study findings and limits: According to a subsequent analysis, TCR clusters identified in the first cohort showed a tendency to co-occur across the roughly 120 validation repertoires. Most TCR sequences were rare, but some public TCRs occurred in many donors. In vitro, a few CMV-associated chains proved specific for CMV antigens. The study labeled fewer than 200 TCR beta chains cytomegalovirus-associated.

This TCR was recovered from a woman between 18 and 29 years old in good health and CMV-seronegative. The specimen sequenced was PBMCs.

In DNA form, the CDR3 reads TGTGCCAGTCGACAGGGTATTTCTGAAAAACTGTTTTTT. Its translation is CASRQGISEKLFF. The V and J genes are TRBV19 and TRBJ1-4, with 7 bases matching TRBD1. Germline assignment: CDR1 LNHDA and CDR2 SQIVND (reference sequence). The CDR3 spans 13 residues. J gave up 7 bases and V 8 bases, and 7 bases lay outside the gene matches. The full variable domain, in which reference TRBV19 and TRBJ1-4 provide the parts outside the CDR3, is DGGITQSPKYLFRKEGQNVTLSCEQNLNHDAMYWYRQDPGQGLRLIYYSQIVNDFQKGDIAEGYSVSREKKESFPLTVTSAQKNPTAFYLCASRQGISEKLFFGSGTQLSVL.